The 20 T cell receptor beta chains presented below share a single source sample, sequenced in a study of shared clonotypes between healthy human individuals. Generated by immunoSEQ multiplex PCR, the TCRdb table keeps only in-frame clones and is missing some. The table lists 2 million to 2.5 million clones, about 94% of them singletons, with less than 0.15% in the top ten. Sequencing used naive CD4+ T cells sorted from blood. The subset is: CD45RA+ positively selected. The source is a man aged 18 to 29 in good health.

This chain connects TRBV28 to TRBJ2-3, with D perhaps TRBD1 or TRBD2 (5 bases each). The CDR3 totals 15 residues. CDR1 and CDR2 from the germline V gene are MDHEN and SYDVKM. V was cut by 9 bases and J by 4 bases, with 20 bases left in between. CDR3 bases: TGTGCCAGTTCTCCACACGAGGGGCCGGCAGATACGCAGTATTTT. It codes for CASSPHEGPADTQYF.

The chain uses TRBV11-2 and TRBJ2-5; 7 bases agree with TRBD1. There are 14 residues in the CDR3. The V gene end was trimmed by 5 bases and the J gene end by 1 base; junction bases not matched to a gene: 4. Germline V gene data show CDR1 as SGHAT and CDR2 as FQNNGV. CDR3 protein: CASSQTGSQETQYF. The CDR3 DNA sequence: TGTGCCAGCAGCCAGACAGGGAGCCAAGAGACCCAGTACTTC.

This clone was seen just once. CDR3 in DNA: TGTGCCAGCAGCTTAGGTGGACTGGGCACAGATACGCAGTATTTT. This translates into CASSLGGLGTDTQYF. V and J are TRBV11-2 and TRBJ2-3; TRBD2 is a possible D gene (5 bases). The CDR3 has 15 residues. The germline CDR1 and CDR2 sequences are SGHAT and FQNNGV. Trimming took 1 base from V and 1 from J, leaving 9 bases between them.

A note on this clone: Other DNA sequences in the same sample also yield this CDR3. The rearrangement joins TRBV6-1 to TRBJ1-4, with 10 nucleotides matching TRBD1. Germline V gene lookup returns CDR1 MNHNS and CDR2 SASEGT. The CDR3 runs 14 residues. V gave up 4 bases and J gave up 8 bases; unmatched junction bases: 4. The CDR3 bases are TGTGCCAGCAGTGGACAGGGGGCAGGGGAAAAACTGTTTTTT. Amino acid sequence: CASSGQGAGEKLFF.

The chain links TRBV7-9 to TRBJ2-3; D possibly corresponds to TRBD2 (6 bases). Trimming shortened V by 2 bases and J by 1 base, and 13 bases separated the two germline ends. Germline V lookup: CDR1 SEHNR, CDR2 FQNEAQ (reference sequence). The CDR3 totals 16 residues. CDR3 nucleotide sequence: TGTGCCAGCAGCTTACTTATTGGCGGGGGCACAGATACGCAGTATTTT. It codes for CASSLLIGGGTDTQYF.

The chain links TRBV7-8 to TRBJ2-7; no firm D call. Germline V lookup: CDR1 SGHVS, CDR2 FQNEAQ. CDR3 length: 13 residues. V gave up 5 bases and J gave up 1 base, with 9 bases separating them. Here the CDR3 reads CASSPRISYEQYF. The CDR3 DNA sequence: TGTGCCAGCAGCCCTAGGATTTCCTACGAGCAGTACTTC.

The rearrangement links TRBV11-2 to TRBJ2-5; D perhaps matches TRBD2 (7 bases). Germline CDR1 is SGHAT and CDR2 is FQNNGV. Trimming took off 3 bases at V and 5 bases at J, with 13 bases between the two ends. The length of the CDR3 is 14 residues. CDR3 region: CASSLRGRRETQYF. DNA for the CDR3: TGTGCCAGCAGCTTGCGGGGGCGCCGGGAGACCCAGTACTTC.

The rearrangement joins TRBV7-2 to TRBJ2-1, with 11 nucleotides matching TRBD1. The V and J ends lost 6 bases and 9 bases, in that order; junction bases with no gene match: 13. The CDR3 runs to 16 residues. The germline V gene has CDR1 SGHTA and CDR2 FQGNSA. CDR3 region: CASSRPPGQGDFEQFF. The CDR3 DNA is TGTGCCAGCAGTCGACCCCCGGGACAGGGGGATTTTGAGCAGTTCTTC.

The table lists this clone with a count of one. The genes are TRBV19 and TRBJ1-6, with a tentative D call TRBD1 (6 bases). Germline CDR1 is LNHDA and CDR2 is SQIVND (reference sequence). The ends were cut back, 3 bases at V and 6 bases at J, with 12 bases in the middle. The CDR3 totals 15 residues. The CDR3 DNA reads as TGTGCCAGTAGTATTTTTGAAGGGGGTAATTCACCCCTCCACTTT. Translated, it gives CASSIFEGGNSPLHF.

This rearrangement joins TRBV19 to TRBJ2-7; no definite D call. The CDR3 loop spans 14 amino acids. Per the germline V gene, CDR1 is LNHDA and CDR2 is SQIVND (reference sequence). V was shortened by 6 bases and J by 0 bases, with 12 bases between the two germline ends. This CDR3 is CASSRTQGSYEQYF. In DNA, the CDR3 is TGTGCCAGTAGCCGTACTCAAGGCTCCTACGAGCAGTACTTC.

The genes are TRBV28 and TRBJ1-5; 7 bases are a match to TRBD1. V dropped 6 bases and J dropped 6; count of bases not matched to a gene: 8. Germline V lookup: CDR1 MDHEN, CDR2 SYDVKM. The CDR3 has 14 amino acids. CDR3 nucleotide sequence: TGTGCCAGCAGGCAAACAGGGGAAAGTCAGCCCCAGCATTTT. Residues: CASRQTGESQPQHF.

The rearrangement links TRBV6-5 to TRBJ1-6; the D gene is possibly TRBD1 (6 bases). The CDR3 totals 14 residues. Between the trimmed V and J ends, which lost 8 bases and 5 bases, there was a span of 13 bases. CDR1 and CDR2 (germline): MNHEY, SVGAGI. This chain's CDR3 is CASLAGQNNSPLHF. The CDR3 DNA follows: TGTGCCAGCTTAGCGGGACAAAATAATTCACCCCTCCACTTT.

This clone was seen a single time. The chain joins TRBV19 to TRBJ1-2; TRBD1 agrees at 8 bases. V trimming: 5 bases; J trimming: 4 bases; junction bases outside the gene matches: 3. The length of the CDR3 is 13 residues. Germline CDR1 and CDR2: LNHDA and SQIVND (reference sequence). As DNA, the CDR3 is TGTGCCAGTAGTGACAGGGGAACCTATGGCTACACCTTC. Translation: CASSDRGTYGYTF.

The CDR3 bases are TGTGCCAGTAGGGCCGGGCGGGACACAGATACGCAGTATTTT. Translated, it gives CASRAGRDTDTQYF. The chain uses TRBV19 and TRBJ2-3; D possibly corresponds to TRBD2 (6 bases). The ends were cut back, 6 bases at V and 2 bases at J, with 12 bases in the middle. Germline V CDR1 and CDR2: LNHDA, SQIVND (reference sequence). The CDR3 covers 14 residues.

The rearrangement uses TRBV30 and TRBJ1-2; D possibly corresponds to TRBD1 (5 bases). V was clipped by 0 bases and J by 0 bases, with 17 bases between them. CDR1 is GTSNPN and CDR2 is SVGIG in the germline V gene (reference sequence). CDR3 length equals 17 residues. The CDR3 nucleotides are TGTGCCTGGAGTGTATGGGGCTCCTCTCAGGCTAACTATGGCTACACCTTC. It is translated as CAWSVWGSSQANYGYTF. Filled out from reference TRBV30 and TRBJ1-2, the complete variable domain reads SQTIHQWPATLVQPVGSPLSLECTVEGTSNPNLYWYRQAAGRGLQLLFYSVGIGQISSEVPQNLSASRPQDRQFILSSKKLLLSDSGFYLCAWSVWGSSQANYGYTFGSGTRLTVV.

This clone was recorded once. The chain recombines TRBV11-2 with TRBJ1-4, with D possibly matching TRBD1 (5 bases). Deletions cut 7 bases from V and 8 bases from J, with 14 bases between. Germline CDR1 is SGHAT and CDR2 is FQNNGV. The CDR3 is 13 residues long. CDR3 DNA sequence: TGTGCCAGCACCCAGGGCCTGGGAGAAAAACTGTTTTTT. This sequence encodes CASTQGLGEKLFF.

With respect to this clone: Additional DNA sequences in this sample encode the identical CDR3. The chain carries TRBV7-2 and TRBJ1-2, with no clear D. Germline-derived CDR1 and CDR2 are SGHTA and FQGNSA. The V end was cut by 1 base, the J end by 2 bases, with 8 bases between. The CDR3 is made up of 14 amino acids. This chain's CDR3 is CASSLDPGNYGYTF. The CDR3 DNA reads TGTGCCAGCAGCTTAGACCCGGGGAACTATGGCTACACCTTC.

The chain is built from TRBV19 and TRBJ2-5; TRBD2 matches at 14 bases. The CDR3 is made up of 16 amino acids. Germline CDR1 LNHDA, CDR2 SQIVND (reference sequence). V trimming: 5 bases; J trimming: 4 bases; junction bases outside the gene matches: 6. As DNA, the CDR3 is TGTGCCAGTAGTGGGACTAGCGGGGGCCGAGGAGAGACCCAGTACTTC. The encoded protein is CASSGTSGGRGETQYF.

V usage is TRBV27 and J usage is TRBJ1-1; D is unclear. This CDR3 has 17 residues. Per germline, CDR1 MNHEY and CDR2 SMNVEV (reference sequence). V was trimmed by 3 bases and J by 1 base, leaving 18 bases between them. Here the CDR3 reads CASSLSAAYAENTEAFF. The DNA for the CDR3 is TGTGCCAGCAGTTTGTCCGCCGCCTATGCGGAGAACACTGAAGCTTTCTTT.

This chain joins TRBV6-1 and TRBJ2-5, with 8 bases identical to TRBD1. The V segment lost 4 bases and the J segment 5 bases; nucleotides outside the gene matches: 3. The CDR3 totals 13 residues. CDR1 is MNHNS, CDR2 SASEGT, per germline. The CDR3 sequence is CASSGDRGETQYF. DNA for the CDR3: TGTGCCAGCAGTGGAGACAGGGGCGAGACCCAGTACTTC.